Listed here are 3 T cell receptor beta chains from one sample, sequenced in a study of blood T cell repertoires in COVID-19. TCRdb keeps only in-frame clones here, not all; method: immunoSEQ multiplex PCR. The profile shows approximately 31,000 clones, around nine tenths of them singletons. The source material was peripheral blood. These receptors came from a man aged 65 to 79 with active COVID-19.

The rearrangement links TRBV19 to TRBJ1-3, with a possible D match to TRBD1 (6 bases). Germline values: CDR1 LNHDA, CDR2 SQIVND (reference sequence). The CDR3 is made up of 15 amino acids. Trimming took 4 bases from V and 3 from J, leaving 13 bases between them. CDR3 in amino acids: CASSTSDSFGNTIYF. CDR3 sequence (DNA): TGTGCCAGTAGTACCTCGGACAGTTTTGGAAACACCATATATTTT. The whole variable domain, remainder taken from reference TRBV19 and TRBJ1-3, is DGGITQSPKYLFRKEGQNVTLSCEQNLNHDAMYWYRQDPGQGLRLIYYSQIVNDFQKGDIAEGYSVSREKKESFPLTVTSAQKNPTAFYLCASSTSDSFGNTIYFGEGSWLTVV.

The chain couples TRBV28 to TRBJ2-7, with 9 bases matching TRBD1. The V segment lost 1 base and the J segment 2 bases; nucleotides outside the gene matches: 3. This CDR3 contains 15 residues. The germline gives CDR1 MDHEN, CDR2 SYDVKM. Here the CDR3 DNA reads TGTGCCAGCAGTTTATATGGGACAGGGACCTACGAGCAGTACTTC. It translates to CASSLYGTGTYEQYF. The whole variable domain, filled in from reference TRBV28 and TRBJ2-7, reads DVKVTQSSRYLVKRTGEKVFLECVQDMDHENMFWYRQDPGLGLRLIYFSYDVKMKEKGDIPEGYSVSREKKERFSLILESASTNQTSMYLCASSLYGTGTYEQYFGPGTRLTVT.

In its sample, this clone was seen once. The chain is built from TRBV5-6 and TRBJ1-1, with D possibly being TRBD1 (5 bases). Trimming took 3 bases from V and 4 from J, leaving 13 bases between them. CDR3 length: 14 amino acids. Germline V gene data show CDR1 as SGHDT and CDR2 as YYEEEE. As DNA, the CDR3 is TGTGCCAGCAGCTCCCGGGCCGGGGGCACTGAAGCTTTCTTT. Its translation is CASSSRAGGTEAFF.